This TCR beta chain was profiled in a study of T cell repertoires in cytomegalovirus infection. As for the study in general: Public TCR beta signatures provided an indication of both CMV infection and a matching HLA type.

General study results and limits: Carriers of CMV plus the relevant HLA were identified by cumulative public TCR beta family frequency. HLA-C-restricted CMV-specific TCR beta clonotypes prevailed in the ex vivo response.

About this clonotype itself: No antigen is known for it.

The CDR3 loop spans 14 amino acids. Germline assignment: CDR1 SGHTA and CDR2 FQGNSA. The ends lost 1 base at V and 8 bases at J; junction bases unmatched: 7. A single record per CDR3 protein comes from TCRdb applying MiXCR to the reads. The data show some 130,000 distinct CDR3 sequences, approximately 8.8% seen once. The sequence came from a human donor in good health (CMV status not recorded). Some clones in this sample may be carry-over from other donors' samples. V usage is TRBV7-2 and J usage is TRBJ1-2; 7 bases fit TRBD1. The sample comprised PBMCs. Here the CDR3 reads CASSLDRGPSGYTF. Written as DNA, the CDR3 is TGTGCCAGCAGCTTAGACAGGGGCCCTTCGGGCTACACCTTC.